Sequencing of this T cell receptor (beta chain) was carried out in a study of metastatic and nonmetastatic thyroid tumors. In the study overall: Repertoire data that came from the blood and tumor or nodule tissue of malignant and benign thyroid patients were compared. General observations from the study: It was reported that TCR beta diversity was significantly higher in malignant thyroid tumors than benign nodules, in blood and tumor.

CDR3 length: 15 amino acids. Unmatched junction bases numbered 5, after V lost 3 bases and J lost 2 bases. Germline CDR1 reads GTSNPN; CDR2 reads SVGIG (reference sequence). Each patient came to thyroid surgery without any prior treatment (of any kind). Source study methods: Built for papillary thyroid cancer, a distant-metastasis classifier drew on CDR3 differences across clinicopathological groups. TCRdb ran MiXCR on the PCR reads. The V and J calls come from TCRdb's annotation, not from the publication. This sample carries some 41,000 clones, 25% to 30% of them seen once, and the ten largest clones take more than 9%. This clone has at least ten counts. Its antigen is unknown.

J is TRBJ2-1 and V is TRBV30; 9 bases are shared with TRBD2. The sequenced material came from blood. The clonotype comes from a male donor with papillary thyroid cancer or a benign thyroid nodule (not recorded which). Some clones in this sample may be carry-over from other donors' samples. CDR3 loop: CAWRGPSGTYNEQFF. The DNA of the CDR3 is TGTGCCTGGAGGGGGCCTAGCGGGACCTACAATGAGCAGTTCTTC.